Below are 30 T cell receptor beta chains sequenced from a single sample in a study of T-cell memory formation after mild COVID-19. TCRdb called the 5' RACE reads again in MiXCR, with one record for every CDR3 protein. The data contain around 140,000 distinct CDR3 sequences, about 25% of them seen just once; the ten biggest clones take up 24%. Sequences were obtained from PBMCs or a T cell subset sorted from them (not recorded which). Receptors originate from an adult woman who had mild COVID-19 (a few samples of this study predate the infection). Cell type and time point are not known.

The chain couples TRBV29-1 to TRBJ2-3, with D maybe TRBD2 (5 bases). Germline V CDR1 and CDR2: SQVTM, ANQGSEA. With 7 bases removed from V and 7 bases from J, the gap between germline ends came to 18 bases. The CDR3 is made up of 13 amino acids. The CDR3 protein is CSARAGNHNTQYF. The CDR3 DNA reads TGCAGCGCCCGGGCCGGGAACCATAATACGCAGTATTTT.

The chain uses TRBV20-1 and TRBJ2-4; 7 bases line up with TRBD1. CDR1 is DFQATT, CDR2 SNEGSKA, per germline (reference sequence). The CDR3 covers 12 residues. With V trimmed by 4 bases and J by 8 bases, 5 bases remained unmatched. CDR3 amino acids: CSANQGVDIQYF. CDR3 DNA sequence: TGCAGTGCTAATCAGGGGGTTGACATTCAGTACTTC.

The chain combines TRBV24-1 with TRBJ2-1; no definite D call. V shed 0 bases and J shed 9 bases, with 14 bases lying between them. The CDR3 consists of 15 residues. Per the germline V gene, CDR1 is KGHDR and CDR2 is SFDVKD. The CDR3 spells CATSDLHSTFGEQFF. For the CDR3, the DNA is TGTGCCACCAGTGATTTGCATAGTACGTTCGGTGAGCAGTTCTTC.

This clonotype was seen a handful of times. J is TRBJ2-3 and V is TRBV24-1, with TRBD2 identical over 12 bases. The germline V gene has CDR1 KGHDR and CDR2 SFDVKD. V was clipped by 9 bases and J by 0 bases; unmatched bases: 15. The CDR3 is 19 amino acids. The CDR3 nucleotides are TGTGCCACCGAAATAACGACGTGGACTAGCGGGACTAGCACAGATACGCAGTATTTT. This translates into CATEITTWTSGTSTDTQYF.

CDR3 nucleotides: TGCGCCAGCAGCCAAGAACGTGCCAGCGGGTTGACCTACAATGAGCAGTTCTTC. Translation gives CASSQERASGLTYNEQFF. The chain joins TRBV4-3 to TRBJ2-1; a weak D match, TRBD2 (6 bases). The CDR3 spans 18 residues. Trimming removed 0 bases from V and 2 bases from J, with 17 bases in between. Per the germline V gene, CDR1 is LGHNA and CDR2 is YSLEER.

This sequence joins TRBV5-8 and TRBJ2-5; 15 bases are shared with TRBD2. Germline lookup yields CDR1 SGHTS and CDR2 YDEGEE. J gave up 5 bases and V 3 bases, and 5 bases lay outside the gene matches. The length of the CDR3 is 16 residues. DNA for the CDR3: TGTGCCAGCAGCTCAGGGACTAGCGGGGGGATCGAGACCCAGTACTTC. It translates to CASSSGTSGGIETQYF.

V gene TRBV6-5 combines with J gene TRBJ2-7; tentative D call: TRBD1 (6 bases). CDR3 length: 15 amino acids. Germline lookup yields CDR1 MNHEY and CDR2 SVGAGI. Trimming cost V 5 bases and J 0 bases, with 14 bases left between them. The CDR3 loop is CASSDSRGYSYEQYF. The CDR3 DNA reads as TGTGCCAGCAGTGATTCAAGGGGGTACTCCTACGAGCAGTACTTC.

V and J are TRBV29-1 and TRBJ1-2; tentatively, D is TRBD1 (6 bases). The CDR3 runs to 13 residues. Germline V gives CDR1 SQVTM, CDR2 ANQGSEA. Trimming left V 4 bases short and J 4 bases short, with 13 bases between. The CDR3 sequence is CSVVTGTSYGYTF. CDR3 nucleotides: TGCAGCGTTGTGACCGGGACAAGCTATGGCTACACCTTC. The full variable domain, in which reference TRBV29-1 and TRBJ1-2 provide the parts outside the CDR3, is SAVISQKPSRDICQRGTSLTIQCQVDSQVTMMFWYRQQPGQSLTLIATANQGSEATYESGFVIDKFPISRPNLTFSTLTVSNMSPEDSSIYLCSVVTGTSYGYTFGSGTRLTVV.

CDR3 loop: CASSNAGAVWEQYF. In DNA, the CDR3 is TGTGCCAGCAGCAACGCGGGGGCTGTTTGGGAGCAGTACTTC. The chain carries TRBV7-6 and TRBJ2-7, with a tentative D call TRBD2 (7 bases). CDR1 and CDR2 from the germline V gene are SGHVS and FNYEAQ. V lost 5 bases and J 7 bases, leaving 18 bases between the germline ends. The CDR3 spans 14 residues.

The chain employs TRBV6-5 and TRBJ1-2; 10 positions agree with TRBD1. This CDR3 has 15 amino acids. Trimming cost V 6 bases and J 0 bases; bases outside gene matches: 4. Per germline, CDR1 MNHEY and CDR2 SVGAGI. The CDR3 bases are TGTGCCAGCAGGGACAGGGGGGGAGCTAACTATGGCTACACCTTC. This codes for CASRDRGGANYGYTF.

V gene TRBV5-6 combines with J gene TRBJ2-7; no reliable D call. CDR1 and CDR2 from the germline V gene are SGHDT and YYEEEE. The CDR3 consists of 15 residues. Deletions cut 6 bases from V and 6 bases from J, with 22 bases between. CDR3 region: CASISTGSPPSEQYF. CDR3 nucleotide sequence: TGTGCCAGCATCTCGACCGGGTCCCCTCCGAGCGAGCAGTACTTC.

The CDR3 nucleotides read TGTGCCAGCAGTTTATCGGCGACAGCGCAGAGTTCCTCCTACGAGCAGTACTTC. Residues: CASSLSATAQSSSYEQYF. The V call is TRBV12-3 or TRBV12-4, the J call TRBJ2-7; the D gene is possibly TRBD1 (5 bases). V dropped 2 bases and J dropped 0 bases, with 20 bases sitting between them. The CDR3 has 18 amino acids.

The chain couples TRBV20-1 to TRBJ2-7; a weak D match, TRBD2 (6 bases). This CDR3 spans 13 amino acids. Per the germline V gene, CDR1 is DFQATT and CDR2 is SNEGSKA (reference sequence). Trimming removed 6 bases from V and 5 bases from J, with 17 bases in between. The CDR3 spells CSATGVNSDEQYF. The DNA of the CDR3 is TGCAGTGCAACGGGGGTTAATTCGGACGAGCAGTACTTC.

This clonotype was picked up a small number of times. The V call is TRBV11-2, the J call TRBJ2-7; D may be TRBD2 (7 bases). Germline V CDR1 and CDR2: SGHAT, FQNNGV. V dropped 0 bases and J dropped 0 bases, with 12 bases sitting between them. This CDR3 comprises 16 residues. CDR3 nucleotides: TGTGCCAGCAGCTTAGATCTGGGGGGGGCCTCCTACGAGCAGTACTTC. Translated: CASSLDLGGASYEQYF.

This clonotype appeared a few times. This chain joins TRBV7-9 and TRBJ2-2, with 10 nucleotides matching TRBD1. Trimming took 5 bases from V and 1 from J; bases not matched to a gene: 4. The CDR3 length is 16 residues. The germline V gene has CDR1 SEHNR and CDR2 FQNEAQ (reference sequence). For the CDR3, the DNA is TGTGCCAGCAGCCACCGGGACAGGGGGAACACCGGGGAGCTGTTTTTT. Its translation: CASSHRDRGNTGELFF.

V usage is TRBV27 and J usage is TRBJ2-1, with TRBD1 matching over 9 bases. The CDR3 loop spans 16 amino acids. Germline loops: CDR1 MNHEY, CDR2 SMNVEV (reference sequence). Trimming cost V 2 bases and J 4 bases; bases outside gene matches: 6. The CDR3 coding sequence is TGTGCCAGCAGTTTAGCTTGGGACAGGGTGTACAATGAGCAGTTCTTC. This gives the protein CASSLAWDRVYNEQFF.

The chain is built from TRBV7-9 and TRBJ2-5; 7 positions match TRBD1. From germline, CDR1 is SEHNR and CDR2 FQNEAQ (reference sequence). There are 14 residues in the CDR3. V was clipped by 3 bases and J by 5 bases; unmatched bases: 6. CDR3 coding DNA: TGTGCCAGCAGCTTCCCTGGGACAGCTGAGACCCAGTACTTC. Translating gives CASSFPGTAETQYF.

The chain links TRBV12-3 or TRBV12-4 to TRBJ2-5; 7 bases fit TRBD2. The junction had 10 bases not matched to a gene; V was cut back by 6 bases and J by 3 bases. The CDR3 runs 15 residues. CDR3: CASRKAGYLEETQYF. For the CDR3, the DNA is TGTGCCAGCAGAAAAGCGGGATACCTAGAAGAGACCCAGTACTTC.

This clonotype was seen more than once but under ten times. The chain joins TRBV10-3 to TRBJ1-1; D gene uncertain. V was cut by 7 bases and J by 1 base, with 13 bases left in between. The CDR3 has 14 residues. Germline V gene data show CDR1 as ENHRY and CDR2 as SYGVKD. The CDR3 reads CAIMSPGGNTEAFF. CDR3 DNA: TGTGCCATCATGTCGCCCGGCGGGAACACTGAAGCTTTCTTT.

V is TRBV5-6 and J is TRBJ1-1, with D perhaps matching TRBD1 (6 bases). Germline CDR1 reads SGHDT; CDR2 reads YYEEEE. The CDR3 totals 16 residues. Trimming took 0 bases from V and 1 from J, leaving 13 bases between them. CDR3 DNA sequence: TGTGCCAGCAGCTTGGGATTGGCAGGGGAGAACACTGAAGCTTTCTTT. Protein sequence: CASSLGLAGENTEAFF. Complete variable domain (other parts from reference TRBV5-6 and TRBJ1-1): DAGVTQSPTHLIKTRGQQVTLRCSPKSGHDTVSWYQQALGQGPQFIFQYYEEEERQRGNFPDRFSGHQFPNYSSELNVNALLLGDSALYLCASSLGLAGENTEAFFGQGTRLTVV.

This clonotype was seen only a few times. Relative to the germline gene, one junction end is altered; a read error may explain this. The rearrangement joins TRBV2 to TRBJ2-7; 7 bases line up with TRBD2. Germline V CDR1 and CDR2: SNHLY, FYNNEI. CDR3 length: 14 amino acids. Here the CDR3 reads CASREGRGSYEQYF. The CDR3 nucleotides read TGTGCCAGCAGGGAAGGGAGGGGCTCCTACGAGCAGTACTTC.

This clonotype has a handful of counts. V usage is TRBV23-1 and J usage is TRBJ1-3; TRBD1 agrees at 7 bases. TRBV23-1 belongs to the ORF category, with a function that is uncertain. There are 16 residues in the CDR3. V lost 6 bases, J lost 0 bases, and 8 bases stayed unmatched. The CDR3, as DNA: TGCGCCAGCAGACTGCCGAGACAGGGCTCTGGAAACACCATATATTTT. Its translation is CASRLPRQGSGNTIYF.

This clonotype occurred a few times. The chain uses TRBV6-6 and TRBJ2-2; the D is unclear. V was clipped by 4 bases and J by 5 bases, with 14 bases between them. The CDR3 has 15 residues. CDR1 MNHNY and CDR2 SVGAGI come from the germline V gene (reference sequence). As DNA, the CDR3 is TGTGCCAGCAGTTTGGGCCACTGGAAAACCGGGGAGCTGTTTTTT. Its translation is CASSLGHWKTGELFF.

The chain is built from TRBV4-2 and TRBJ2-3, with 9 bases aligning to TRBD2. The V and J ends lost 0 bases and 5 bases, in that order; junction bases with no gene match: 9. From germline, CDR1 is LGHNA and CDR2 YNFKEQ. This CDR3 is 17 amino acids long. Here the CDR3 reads CASSQDRAGGPGDTQYF. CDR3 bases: TGTGCCAGCAGCCAAGATCGGGCGGGAGGGCCTGGAGATACGCAGTATTTT.

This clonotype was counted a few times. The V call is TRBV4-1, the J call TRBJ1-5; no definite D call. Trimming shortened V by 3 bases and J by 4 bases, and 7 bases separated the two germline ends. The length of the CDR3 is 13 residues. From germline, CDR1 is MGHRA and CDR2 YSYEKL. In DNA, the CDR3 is TGCGCCAGCAGCCACTCAGCTAATCAGCCCCAGCATTTT. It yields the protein CASSHSANQPQHF.

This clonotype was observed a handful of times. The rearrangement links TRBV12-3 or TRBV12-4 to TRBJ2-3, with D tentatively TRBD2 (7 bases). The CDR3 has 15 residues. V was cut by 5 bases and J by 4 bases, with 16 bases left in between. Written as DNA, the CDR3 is TGTGCCAGCAGTCCCACCGGGGGGCGCGCAGATACGCAGTATTTT. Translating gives CASSPTGGRADTQYF.

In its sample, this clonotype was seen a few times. CDR3 loop: CASSLDGVYRAGEQYF. The CDR3 nucleotides read TGTGCCAGCAGCTTAGATGGGGTGTACAGGGCCGGCGAGCAGTACTTC. The rearrangement uses TRBV7-6 and TRBJ2-7; tentatively, D is TRBD1 (6 bases). Between the trimmed V and J ends, which lost 1 base and 6 bases, there was a span of 19 bases. Germline lookup yields CDR1 SGHVS and CDR2 FNYEAQ. The CDR3 has 16 amino acids. The variable domain in full, with the rest retrieved from reference TRBV7-6 and TRBJ2-7, is GAGVSQSPRYKVTKRGQDVALRCDPISGHVSLYWYRQALGQGPEFLTYFNYEAQQDKSGLPNDRFSAERPEGSISTLTIQRTEQRDSAMYRCASSLDGVYRAGEQYFGPGTRLTVT.

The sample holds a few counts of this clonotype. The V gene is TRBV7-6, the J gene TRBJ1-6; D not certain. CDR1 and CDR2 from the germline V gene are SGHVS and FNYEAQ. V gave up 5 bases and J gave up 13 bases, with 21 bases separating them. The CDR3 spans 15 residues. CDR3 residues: CASSLRPVLIHPLHF. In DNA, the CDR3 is TGTGCCAGCAGCCTCCGTCCGGTGCTAATTCACCCCCTCCACTTT.

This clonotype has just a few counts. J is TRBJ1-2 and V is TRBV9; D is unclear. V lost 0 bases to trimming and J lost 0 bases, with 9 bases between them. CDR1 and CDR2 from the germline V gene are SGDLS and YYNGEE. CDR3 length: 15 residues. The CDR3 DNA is TGTGCCAGCAGCGTAGGGGTCGGCTCTAACTATGGCTACACCTTC. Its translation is CASSVGVGSNYGYTF. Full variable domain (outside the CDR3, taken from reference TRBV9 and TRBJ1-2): DSGVTQTPKHLITATGQRVTLRCSPRSGDLSVYWYQQSLDQGLQFLIQYYNGEERAKGNILERFSAQQFPDLHSELNLSSLELGDSALYFCASSVGVGSNYGYTFGSGTRLTVV.

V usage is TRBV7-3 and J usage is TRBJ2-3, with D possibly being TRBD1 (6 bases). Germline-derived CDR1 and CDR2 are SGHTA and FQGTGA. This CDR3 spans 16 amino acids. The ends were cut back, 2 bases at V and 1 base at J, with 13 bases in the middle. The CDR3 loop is CASSLLGGMGTDTQYF. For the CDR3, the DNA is TGTGCCAGCAGCTTATTAGGGGGTATGGGCACAGATACGCAGTATTTT.